The TCR beta chain under discussion was sequenced for a study of Ad26.COV2.S vaccination and SARS-CoV-2 variants. Study conclusions and caveats: Spike-specific TCR breadth ran higher among vaccine recipients than placebo recipients.

Profiled with immunoSEQ multiplex PCR; TCRdb holds only in-frame clones, not every one. The sample has some 370,000 clones, about four fifths seen once; the top ten hold nearly 7.5%. Noted treatment: 15 to 20 received Ad26.COV2.S at low or high dose, single or two shots; five or six received placebo; per-sample allocation not given. Specimen acquisition occurred on day 63 following the initial vaccine or placebo injection. For this clone: Antigen specificity is unknown.

From germline, CDR1 is SGDLS and CDR2 YYNGEE. The CDR3 has 15 residues. V lost 5 bases and J 0 bases, leaving 12 bases between the germline ends. V gene TRBV9 combines with J gene TRBJ1-3; D gene uncertain. The specimen was peripheral blood, collected in a trial of Ad26.COV2.S vaccine versus placebo. The receptor comes from a person aged 18-60 years who received the Ad26.COV2.S COVID-19 vaccine or a placebo. This CDR3 reads CASRRGRDSGNTIYF. The CDR3, as DNA: TGTGCCAGCAGAAGAGGACGGGACTCTGGAAACACCATATATTTT.